The entry below describes one TCR beta chain. Study processing details: Cell counts per sample came from amplifying reference gene primers. Using immunoSEQ multiplex PCR, the repertoire was profiled, and TCRdb retains in-frame clones only, with some absent. V and J calls and clone size follow that table, whereas D and trimming were derived from the DNA. The table includes 200,000 to 250,000 clones, roughly 79% detected once. These data are taken from a study of blood T cell repertoires in COVID-19. Overall study: Some COVID-19 samples were acute and others convalescent; all came from the United States, Italy and Spain. T cells, B-cell-depleted T cells, or PBMCs provided the cDNA or gDNA that served as material.

Germline V CDR1 and CDR2: MNHEY, SVGEGT. The CDR3 runs to 12 residues. Between the trimmed V and J ends, which lost 2 bases and 2 bases, there was a span of 3 bases. It was during active infection that Seattle patients were enrolled and then longitudinally followed. The source is a woman of 80 years or more with COVID-19, enrolled during active disease. Sequenced input: peripheral blood. The chain links TRBV6-2 or TRBV6-3 to TRBJ1-2; D remains ambiguous. CDR3 residues: CASSYLNYGYTF. The DNA for the CDR3 is TGTGCCAGCAGTTACCTGAACTATGGCTACACCTTC.